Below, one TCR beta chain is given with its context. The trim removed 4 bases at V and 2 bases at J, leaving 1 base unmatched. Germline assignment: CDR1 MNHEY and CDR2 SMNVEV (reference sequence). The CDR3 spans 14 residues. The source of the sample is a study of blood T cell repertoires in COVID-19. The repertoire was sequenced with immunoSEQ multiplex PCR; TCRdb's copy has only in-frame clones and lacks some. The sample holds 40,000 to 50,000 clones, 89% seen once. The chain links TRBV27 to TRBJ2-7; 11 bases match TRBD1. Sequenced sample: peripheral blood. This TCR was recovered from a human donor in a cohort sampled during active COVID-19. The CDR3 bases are TGTGCCAGCAGTTCGGACAGGGGGCCCTACGAGCAGTACTTC. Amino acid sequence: CASSSDRGPYEQYF.